This TCR beta chain appears in the sequencing data of a study of blood T cell repertoires in COVID-19. Authors' processing steps: Quantification of nucleated cells was approximated via reference gene primer amplification. Assay used: immunoSEQ multiplex PCR; TCRdb lists only in-frame clones, some missing. V, J and clone size are those of that table, while D and trimming were read from the DNA. There are tens of thousands of clones in the sample; 85% occur only once, and under 6% lies in the top ten. J was trimmed by 4 bases and V by 4 bases; bases with no gene match: 2. The germline gives CDR1 SGHTA, CDR2 FQGNSA. The CDR3 consists of 13 residues. This clone has just one count.

This sequence joins TRBV7-2 and TRBJ1-2; TRBD1 matches at 8 bases. The clonotype was recovered from a man aged 50 or older with active COVID-19. What was sequenced was peripheral blood. CDR3 region: CASSSGQGYGYTF. DNA for the CDR3: TGTGCCAGCAGCTCCGGACAGGGCTATGGCTACACCTTC.